The present entry profiles one T cell receptor (beta chain) with its context. The CDR3 length is 13 residues. V lost 0 bases and J lost 4, with 7 bases in between. Germline CDR1 MNHEY, CDR2 SVGAGI. PCR primers comprised 60 Vbeta and 13 Jbeta primers. The table came from immunoSEQ multiplex PCR; TCRdb's copy has only in-frame clones and leaves some out. Here the sample spans hundreds of thousands of clones, roughly 79% being singletons. The data were obtained in a study of cytomegalovirus exposure and HLA in healthy donors. The chain links TRBV6-5 to TRBJ2-7; perhaps TRBD2 as D (5 bases). The sequencing input was PBMCs. This receptor was taken from a man aged 18 to 35 in good health and CMV-seronegative. The DNA for the CDR3 is TGTGCCAGCAGTTACTCGAGGGCTTACGAGCAGTACTTC. This codes for CASSYSRAYEQYF.